The 27 T cell receptor beta chains reported below all come from one sample, sequenced in a study of T cells after yellow fever vaccination. TCRdb reanalysed the 5' RACE reads using MiXCR and keeps one entry per CDR3 protein. The sample has 450,000 to 550,000 distinct CDR3 sequences, 20% to 25% seen once. Sequencing used PBMCs, obtained 20 to 25 days after the first yellow fever vaccination. Receptor source: a man aged 18 to 35 who received the YFV17D yellow fever vaccine.

A few counts support this clonotype. V is TRBV7-9 and J is TRBJ1-2; D is uncertain. Germline V gene lookup returns CDR1 SEHNR and CDR2 FQNEAQ (reference sequence). V was pared by 5 bases and J by 8 bases, with 12 bases between. This CDR3 contains 12 residues. DNA for the CDR3: TGTGCCAGCAGCCGGATAACCGACGGCTACACCTTC. Translating it yields CASSRITDGYTF.

This clonotype was seen many times. The genes are TRBV12-3 or TRBV12-4 and TRBJ2-7; tentative D call: TRBD2 (5 bases). The CDR3 has 13 residues. Trimming took off 6 bases at V and 2 bases at J, with 11 bases between the two ends. Here the CDR3 reads CASSPGNTYEQYF. The CDR3 DNA reads TGTGCCAGCAGCCCCGGGAACACCTACGAGCAGTACTTC.

In this sample, this clonotype turned up a few times. The J gene is TRBJ2-7, the V gene TRBV12-3 or TRBV12-4; no clear D gene. The germline V and J ends were trimmed by 4 bases and 9 bases, with 16 bases remaining between them. This CDR3 is built from 13 residues. CDR3 nucleotides: TGTGCCAGCAGTTCCCTCGGCAGAGGAAGGCAGTACTTC. Residues: CASSSLGRGRQYF.

The genes are TRBV28 and TRBJ1-2, with a possible D match to TRBD1 (6 bases). The ends were cut back, 3 bases at V and 8 bases at J, with 19 bases in the middle. This CDR3 is built from 15 residues. Germline V gene data show CDR1 as MDHEN and CDR2 as SYDVKM. For the CDR3, the DNA is TGTGCCAGCAGTTTGGGGCAGGGGCCCTCAGGCGGCTACACCTTC. This gives the protein CASSLGQGPSGGYTF.

The DNA of the CDR3 is TGTGCCAGCTCACCACCGAGCGGCTCTGGAAACACCATATATTTT. It encodes CASSPPSGSGNTIYF. The chain links TRBV18 to TRBJ1-3; D gene ambiguous. Germline values: CDR1 KGHSH, CDR2 LQKENI. V was shortened by 0 bases and J by 0 bases, with 6 bases between the two germline ends. The CDR3 spans 15 residues.

The genes are TRBV12-3 or TRBV12-4 and TRBJ2-1; 9 nucleotides match TRBD2. The V and J ends lost 6 bases and 2 bases, in that order; junction bases with no gene match: 8. The CDR3 runs to 16 residues. CDR3 sequence: CASRAERLAAYNEQFF. CDR3 coding DNA: TGTGCCAGCAGGGCAGAAAGACTAGCGGCCTACAATGAGCAGTTCTTC.

The chain recombines TRBV20-1 with TRBJ2-5, with D perhaps TRBD1 or TRBD2 (6 bases each). In germline, CDR1 is DFQATT, CDR2 SNEGSKA (reference sequence). V was shortened by 4 bases and J by 5 bases, with 17 bases between the two germline ends. CDR3 length: 14 residues. As DNA, the CDR3 is TGCAGTGCTAACTTTGGGGGGCGCTACGAGACCCAGTACTTC. Amino acids: CSANFGGRYETQYF.

The chain couples TRBV29-1 to TRBJ2-7; 9 nucleotides align to TRBD1. The V and J ends lost 6 bases and 6 bases, in that order; junction bases with no gene match: 6. The CDR3 is made up of 12 amino acids. CDR1 SQVTM and CDR2 ANQGSEA come from the germline V gene. CDR3 loop: CSVVRDRAEQYF. The CDR3 nucleotides read TGCAGCGTAGTCCGGGACAGGGCCGAGCAGTACTTC.

This clonotype was seen only a few times. The chain is built from TRBV7-6 and TRBJ1-5; D is undetermined. There are 16 residues in the CDR3. V shed 2 bases and J shed 2 bases, with 13 bases lying between them. Germline V gives CDR1 SGHVS, CDR2 FNYEAQ. CDR3 nucleotide sequence: TGTGCCAGCAGCTTACGCCCCCTCCCTGGCAATCAGCCCCAGCATTTT. Translating gives CASSLRPLPGNQPQHF.

The chain has TRBV20-1 and TRBJ2-5; TRBD1 matches at 7 bases. The CDR3 has 14 residues. V was clipped by 5 bases and J by 5 bases; unmatched bases: 11. CDR1 DFQATT and CDR2 SNEGSKA come from the germline V gene (reference sequence). The CDR3 sequence: CSASIDRAGETQYF. The CDR3 DNA sequence: TGCAGTGCTTCTATTGACAGGGCAGGGGAGACCCAGTACTTC.

J is TRBJ1-1 and V is TRBV4-3; TRBD1 is a possible D gene (5 bases). The V end was cut by 1 base, the J end by 5 bases, with 11 bases between. This CDR3 is built from 14 residues. The germline V gene encodes CDR1 LGHNA and CDR2 YSLEER. The CDR3 sequence: CASSQGPWGTEAFF. The CDR3, as DNA: TGCGCCAGCAGCCAAGGTCCTTGGGGGACTGAAGCTTTCTTT.

This clonotype has more than one count but fewer than ten. V usage is TRBV4-1 and J usage is TRBJ1-2; D unresolved. The V gene lost 1 base and the J gene lost 4 bases, with 10 bases spanning the gap. The CDR3 extends over 14 amino acids. The germline gives CDR1 MGHRA, CDR2 YSYEKL. The CDR3 here is CASSQVEGVYGYTF. In DNA, the CDR3 is TGCGCCAGCAGCCAAGTAGAAGGTGTCTATGGCTACACCTTC.

This clonotype has just a few counts. Written as DNA, the CDR3 is TGCAGTGTTCCCTCGGGCCTTGGAAACACCATATATTTT. Translating it yields CSVPSGLGNTIYF. This rearrangement joins TRBV20-1 to TRBJ1-3, with D uncertain. V was clipped by 7 bases and J by 3 bases, with 13 bases between them. The CDR3 loop spans 13 amino acids. Germline CDR1 is DFQATT and CDR2 is SNEGSKA (reference sequence).

This clonotype was observed a few times. This chain connects TRBV20-1 to TRBJ1-1, with 8 nucleotides matching TRBD1. The CDR3 contains 12 residues. V shed 1 base, J shed 6 bases, and the junction held 1 base outside the gene matches. CDR1 is DFQATT and CDR2 is SNEGSKA in the germline V gene (reference sequence). CDR3 DNA: TGCAGTGCTAGAGGGACAGGGCCTGAAGCTTTCTTT. Translating gives CSARGTGPEAFF.

The gene calls are TRBV4-1 and TRBJ1-6; D remains unclear. CDR3 length equals 16 residues. Germline V gives CDR1 MGHRA, CDR2 YSYEKL. V gave up 0 bases and J gave up 9 bases, with 15 bases separating them. In DNA form, the CDR3 reads TGCGCCAGCAGCCAAGAATCGCTGGTGTATGGTTCACCCCTCCACTTT. Protein product: CASSQESLVYGSPLHF.

Ten or more counts support this clonotype. This may come from a read error, since a much larger clone is one base off. The J gene is TRBJ2-5, the V gene TRBV7-9, with unresolved D. This CDR3 has 11 amino acids. CDR1 and CDR2 from the germline V gene are SEHNR and FQNEAQ (reference sequence). V lost 4 bases to trimming and J lost 3 bases, with 3 bases between them. CDR3 sequence (DNA): TGTGCCAGCAGCTACGAAGAGACCCAGTACTTC. Protein product: CASSYEETQYF.

This clonotype was counted only a few times. The chain combines TRBV7-9 with TRBJ2-2; a possible D gene is TRBD1 (6 bases). Germline-derived CDR1 and CDR2 are SEHNR and FQNEAQ (reference sequence). The CDR3 loop spans 15 amino acids. Between the trimmed V and J ends, which lost 6 bases and 4 bases, there was a span of 15 bases. CDR3 region: CASSSIDRPTGELFF. The DNA for the CDR3 is TGTGCCAGCAGTTCAATCGACAGGCCCACCGGGGAGCTGTTTTTT. Full variable domain (missing parts from reference TRBV7-9 and TRBJ2-2): DTGVSQNPRHKITKRGQNVTFRCDPISEHNRLYWYRQTLGQGPEFLTYFQNEAQLEKSRLLSDRFSAERPKGSFSTLEIQRTEQGDSAMYLCASSSIDRPTGELFFGEGSRLTVL.

This clonotype was seen a few times. The CDR3 bases are TGTGCCAGCAGTCCCCAGGGGCAAGAGACCCAGTACTTC. Amino acids: CASSPQGQETQYF. This chain joins TRBV12-3 or TRBV12-4 and TRBJ2-5, with D possibly TRBD1 on 6 matching bases. The ends were cut back, 5 bases at V and 2 bases at J, with 9 bases in the middle. The CDR3 totals 13 residues.

This clonotype was seen a handful of times. V is TRBV6-5 and J is TRBJ2-5; D is uncertain. Germline CDR1 reads MNHEY; CDR2 reads SVGAGI. CDR3 length: 14 residues. V shed 4 bases and J shed 2 bases, with 11 bases lying between them. For the CDR3, the DNA is TGTGCCAGCAGTTCGGCTTTAGTACAAGAGACCCAGTACTTC. It is translated as CASSSALVQETQYF.

The chain joins TRBV20-1 to TRBJ2-6; D is unresolved. The CDR3 is made up of 11 amino acids. V was pared by 5 bases and J by 4 bases, with 3 bases between. Germline CDR1 and CDR2: DFQATT and SNEGSKA (reference sequence). Here the CDR3 reads CSAFGANVLTF. The DNA of the CDR3 is TGCAGTGCTTTCGGGGCCAACGTCCTGACTTTC.

The chain links TRBV4-2 to TRBJ2-2, with 12 bases matching TRBD2. Germline CDR1 LGHNA, CDR2 YNFKEQ. J gave up 0 bases and V 0 bases, and 2 bases lay outside the gene matches. The CDR3 consists of 18 residues. The CDR3 region is CASSQEGLAGTNTGELFF. The CDR3 DNA follows: TGTGCCAGCAGCCAAGAAGGACTAGCGGGGACGAACACCGGGGAGCTGTTTTTT.

This clonotype was seen just once. The chain is built from TRBV28 and TRBJ2-7, with D hard to call. Trimming left V 8 bases short and J 1 base short, with 6 bases between. CDR3 size: 11 residues. Germline CDR1 is MDHEN and CDR2 is SYDVKM. CDR3 DNA sequence: TGTGCCAGCGGCGATTCCTACGAGCAGTACGTC. Translating gives CASGDSYEQYV.

The chain carries TRBV9 and TRBJ1-2; D is uncertain. Trimming stripped 3 bases from V and 4 bases from J, with 22 bases between. The germline gives CDR1 SGDLS, CDR2 YYNGEE. The CDR3 runs to 17 residues. The CDR3, as DNA: TGTGCCAGCAGCGAGGCTCTGGGCGGAACGAGTGGCTATGGCTACACCTTC. This translates into CASSEALGGTSGYGYTF.

The genes are TRBV9 and TRBJ2-1, with 11 bases that match TRBD2. Germline V gene sequence: CDR1 SGDLS, CDR2 YYNGEE. The CDR3 covers 15 residues. V lost 3 bases to trimming and J lost 6 bases; unmatched junction nucleotides: 5. The CDR3 region is CASSAGTSGINEQFF. The CDR3 coding sequence is TGTGCCAGCAGCGCCGGGACTAGCGGTATCAATGAGCAGTTCTTC.

This chain links TRBV12-3 or TRBV12-4 with TRBJ2-2, with TRBD2 as a possible D gene (6 bases). The CDR3 is 14 amino acids. V was pared by 4 bases and J by 3 bases, with 9 bases between. The CDR3 protein is CASSSGTHTGELFF. The CDR3 DNA reads as TGTGCCAGCAGTTCCGGGACTCACACCGGGGAGCTGTTTTTT.

V usage is TRBV5-1 and J usage is TRBJ2-2; no definite D call. V dropped 0 bases and J dropped 6 bases, with 6 bases sitting between them. The CDR3 runs to 13 residues. CDR1 is SGHRS, CDR2 YFSETQ, per germline. CDR3 in amino acids: CASSLEVPGELFF. CDR3 nucleotide sequence: TGCGCCAGCAGCTTGGAGGTTCCCGGGGAGCTGTTTTTT.

Only a few counts were recorded for this clonotype. The chain carries TRBV5-1 and TRBJ2-3, with 11 bases lining up with TRBD2. This CDR3 is 16 amino acids long. CDR1 SGHRS and CDR2 YFSETQ come from the germline V gene. After removal of 3 bases from V and 6 bases from J, the junction contained 9 bases not matched to a gene. The CDR3 coding sequence is TGCGCCAGCAGCTCCACTAGCGGGGGCCCCTTCGATACGCAGTATTTT. It specifies CASSSTSGGPFDTQYF.